Below, 17 T cell receptor beta chains from the same sample are listed, as sequenced in a study of T cell changes during pregnancy in multiple sclerosis (dated by TCRdb to the late 2010s). The protocol used for the library was the immunoSEQ multiplex PCR assay. The clones in this table, taken by TCRdb from immuneACCESS, are in-frame only. Not every clone is retained; where verified, under half of the shortfall comes from an unresolved V gene, and the cause of the rest is unknown. The table for this sample lists more than 85,000 clones; about 94% of them were counted only once. Approximately 0.97% of the sample is taken by the ten largest. The sequencing used peripheral blood, collected before pregnancy. The receptors were gathered from a female donor with multiple sclerosis, enrolled in a pregnancy study.

V is TRBV4-1 and J is TRBJ1-1; D not resolved. This CDR3 has 15 amino acids. Germline lookup yields CDR1 MGHRA and CDR2 YSYEKL. The germline V and J ends were trimmed by 4 bases and 0 bases, with 12 bases remaining between them. The CDR3 here is CASSRLTSMNTEAFF. In nucleotides, the CDR3 is TGCGCCAGCAGCCGCCTCACGAGCATGAACACTGAAGCTTTCTTT.

The rearrangement links TRBV6-6 to TRBJ2-2; TRBD1 matches at 8 bases. V lost 5 bases to trimming and J lost 4 bases; unmatched junction nucleotides: 0. CDR1 is MNHNY and CDR2 is SVGAGI in the germline V gene (reference sequence). CDR3 length: 13 amino acids. In DNA, the CDR3 is TGTGCCAGCAGTACAGGGGGCACCGGGGAGCTGTTTTTT. This translates into CASSTGGTGELFF.

J is TRBJ2-7 and V is TRBV6-6; 9 nucleotides line up with TRBD2. CDR1 is MNHNY and CDR2 is SVGAGI in the germline V gene (reference sequence). The CDR3 loop spans 16 amino acids. The V gene end was trimmed by 5 bases and the J gene end by 2 bases; junction bases not matched to a gene: 10. CDR3 bases: TGTGCCAGCAGTCGGCCAGGGCTAGCGGGAACCTACGAGCAGTACTTC. Translation gives CASSRPGLAGTYEQYF.

This clone was seen only once. Sequence at one end of the junction differs from germline and may be a read error. The chain has TRBV7-2 and TRBJ2-5; possible D gene TRBD1, 6 bases. This CDR3 is 14 amino acids long. Germline loops: CDR1 SGHTA, CDR2 FQGNSA. CDR3 sequence: CASSRDRYQETQYF. The CDR3, as DNA: TGTGCTAGCAGCCGAGACAGGTACCAAGAGACCCAGTACTTC.

This chain links TRBV19 with TRBJ1-3, with D unclear. Germline lookup yields CDR1 LNHDA and CDR2 SQIVND (reference sequence). The CDR3 runs to 17 residues. V gave up 4 bases and J gave up 0 bases, with 16 bases separating them. This CDR3 reads CASSKFPGGSSGNTIYF. CDR3 nucleotides: TGTGCCAGTAGTAAATTTCCCGGCGGCAGCTCTGGAAACACCATATATTTT.

The gene calls are TRBV7-2 and TRBJ2-7; TRBD1 matches at 7 bases. The V and J ends lost 5 bases and 0 bases, in that order; junction bases with no gene match: 7. The CDR3 runs 15 residues. The germline V gene has CDR1 SGHTA and CDR2 FQGNSA. CDR3 in DNA: TGTGCCAGCAGCGTCGAGGACAGGAGCTCCTACGAGCAGTACTTC. The encoded protein is CASSVEDRSSYEQYF.

This clone was seen a single time. J is TRBJ1-1 and V is TRBV30; D gene uncertain. Germline V gene sequence: CDR1 GTSNPN, CDR2 SVGIG (reference sequence). The CDR3 is made up of 15 amino acids. Trimming cost V 2 bases and J 5 bases, with 18 bases left between them. The CDR3 DNA reads as TGTGCCTGGAGTTTACCCCCCCCACGGGATACTGAAGCTTTCTTT. It yields the protein CAWSLPPPRDTEAFF. The variable domain in full, with the rest retrieved from reference TRBV30 and TRBJ1-1, is SQTIHQWPATLVQPVGSPLSLECTVEGTSNPNLYWYRQAAGRGLQLLFYSVGIGQISSEVPQNLSASRPQDRQFILSSKKLLLSDSGFYLCAWSLPPPRDTEAFFGQGTRLTVV.

A single count supports this clone. The rearrangement uses TRBV6-1 and TRBJ1-1; 8 bases match TRBD1. The CDR3 covers 13 residues. Per the germline V gene, CDR1 is MNHNS and CDR2 is SASEGT. J lost 4 bases, V lost 6 bases, and 4 bases had no gene match. This CDR3 is CASRDRAPTEAFF. The CDR3 coding sequence is TGTGCCAGCAGGGACAGGGCCCCCACTGAAGCTTTCTTT.

The CDR3 region is CASSFSRASTDTQYF. In DNA, the CDR3 is TGTGCCAGCAGTTTTTCGAGAGCTAGCACAGATACGCAGTATTTT. The chain uses TRBV27 and TRBJ2-3, with D unresolved. The length of the CDR3 is 15 residues. V was pared by 3 bases and J by 0 bases, with 10 bases between. From germline, CDR1 is MNHEY and CDR2 SMNVEV (reference sequence).

The V gene is TRBV7-2, the J gene TRBJ1-2; D is perhaps TRBD1 (5 bases). Deletions cut 0 bases from V and 0 bases from J, with 5 bases between. Germline values: CDR1 SGHTA, CDR2 FQGNSA. The CDR3 covers 14 residues. Here the CDR3 DNA reads TGTGCCAGCAGCTTAGCGGGGCCTAACTATGGCTACACCTTC. Its translation: CASSLAGPNYGYTF.

The chain uses TRBV27 and TRBJ2-5, with TRBD1 identical over 7 bases. From germline, CDR1 is MNHEY and CDR2 SMNVEV (reference sequence). There are 14 residues in the CDR3. The V gene end was trimmed by 3 bases and the J gene end by 4 bases; junction bases not matched to a gene: 5. The CDR3 nucleotides read TGTGCCAGCAGTTTCGGGACAGCCCCAGAGACCCAGTACTTC. It specifies CASSFGTAPETQYF.

The chain recombines TRBV5-1 with TRBJ2-1; D call uncertain. V was cut by 0 bases and J by 6 bases, with 13 bases left in between. The germline CDR1 and CDR2 sequences are SGHRS and YFSETQ. This CDR3 comprises 15 residues. The CDR3 DNA follows: TGCGCCAGCAGCTTGGCTGGGTTTTGGGCCAATGAGCAGTTCTTC. This sequence encodes CASSLAGFWANEQFF.

The rearrangement links TRBV4-1 to TRBJ1-5; D call uncertain. Germline V gene sequence: CDR1 MGHRA, CDR2 YSYEKL. The ends were cut back, 4 bases at V and 4 bases at J, with 17 bases in the middle. The CDR3 consists of 16 residues. The CDR3 bases are TGCGCCAGCAGCCCCCTAGCGGCCGGGGAAAATCAGCCCCAGCATTTT. Its translation is CASSPLAAGENQPQHF.

The chain has TRBV15 and TRBJ2-5; TRBD2 aligns across 11 bases. V dropped 4 bases and J dropped 4; count of bases not matched to a gene: 5. The CDR3 extends over 15 amino acids. Germline V CDR1 and CDR2: LNHNV, YYDKDF (reference sequence). Here the CDR3 reads CATSTRLAGRETQYF. CDR3 DNA: TGTGCCACCAGCACCCGACTAGCGGGGCGAGAGACCCAGTACTTC.

This chain links TRBV13 with TRBJ2-1, with 9 bases lining up with TRBD1. Germline lookup yields CDR1 PRHDT and CDR2 FYEKMQ (reference sequence). The CDR3 is 15 amino acids. The junction had 7 bases not matched to a gene; V was cut back by 5 bases and J by 5 bases. CDR3 region: CASSPGQGSDNEQFF. CDR3 nucleotides: TGTGCCAGCAGCCCGGGACAGGGTTCGGACAATGAGCAGTTCTTC.

The chain links TRBV27 to TRBJ2-5, with 10 bases matching TRBD2. The CDR3 is 14 amino acids. Germline CDR1 is MNHEY and CDR2 is SMNVEV (reference sequence). The J segment lost 4 bases and the V segment lost 5 bases, leaving 4 bases of the junction unmatched. CDR3 residues: CASSPRLAGETQYF. The CDR3 nucleotides read TGTGCCAGCAGTCCAAGACTAGCGGGAGAGACCCAGTACTTC.

The count of this clone is one. This sequence joins TRBV19 and TRBJ2-7; TRBD2 aligns across 7 bases. V was pared by 7 bases and J by 11 bases, with 11 bases of the junction left unmatched. Germline CDR1 reads LNHDA; CDR2 reads SQIVND (reference sequence). The CDR3 totals 12 residues. Written as DNA, the CDR3 is TGTGCCAGTAAAGGAGACGGGAGGTATAAGTACTTC. Translation gives CASKGDGRYKYF.